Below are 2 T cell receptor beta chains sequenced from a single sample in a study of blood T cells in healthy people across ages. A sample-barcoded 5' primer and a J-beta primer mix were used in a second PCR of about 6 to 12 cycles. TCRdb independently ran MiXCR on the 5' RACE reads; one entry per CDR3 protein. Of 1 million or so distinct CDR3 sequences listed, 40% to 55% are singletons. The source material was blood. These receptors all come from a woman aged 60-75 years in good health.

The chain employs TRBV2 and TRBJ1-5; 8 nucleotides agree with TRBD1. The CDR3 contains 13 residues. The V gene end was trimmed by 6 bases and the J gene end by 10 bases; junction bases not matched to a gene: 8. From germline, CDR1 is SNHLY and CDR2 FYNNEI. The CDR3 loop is CASRLGQDRPQHF. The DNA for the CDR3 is TGTGCCAGCAGACTGGGACAGGATCGACCCCAGCATTTT.

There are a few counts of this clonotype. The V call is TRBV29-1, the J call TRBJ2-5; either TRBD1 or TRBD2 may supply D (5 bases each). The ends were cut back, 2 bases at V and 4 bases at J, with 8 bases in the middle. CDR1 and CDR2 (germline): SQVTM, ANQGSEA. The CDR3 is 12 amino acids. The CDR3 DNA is TGCAGCGTTGAATGGGGACGAGAGACCCAGTACTTC. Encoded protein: CSVEWGRETQYF. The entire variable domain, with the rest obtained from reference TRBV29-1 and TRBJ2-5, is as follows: SAVISQKPSRDICQRGTSLTIQCQVDSQVTMMFWYRQQPGQSLTLIATANQGSEATYESGFVIDKFPISRPNLTFSTLTVSNMSPEDSSIYLCSVEWGRETQYFGPGTRLLVL.